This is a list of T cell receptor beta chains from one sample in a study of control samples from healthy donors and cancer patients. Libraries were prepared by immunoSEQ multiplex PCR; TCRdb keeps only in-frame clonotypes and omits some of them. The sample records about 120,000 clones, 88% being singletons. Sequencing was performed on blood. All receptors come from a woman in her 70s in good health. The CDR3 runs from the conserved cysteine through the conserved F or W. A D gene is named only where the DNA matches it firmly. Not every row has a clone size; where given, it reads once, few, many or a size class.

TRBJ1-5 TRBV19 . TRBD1 CASSIADREFQPQHF
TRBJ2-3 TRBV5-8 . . CASSFGGTDTQYF
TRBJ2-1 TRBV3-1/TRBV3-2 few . CASSDQGFAYNEQFF
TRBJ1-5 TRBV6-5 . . CASSRDSNQPQHF
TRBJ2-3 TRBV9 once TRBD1 CASSVAPTGKGADTQYF
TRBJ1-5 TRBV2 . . CASSEGGPTANQPQHF
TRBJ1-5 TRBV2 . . CASSDNNQPQHF
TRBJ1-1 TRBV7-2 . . CASSFQTVNTEAFF
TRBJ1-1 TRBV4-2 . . CASSQEQAGTEAFF
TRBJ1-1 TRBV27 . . CASSQPGKGLTEAFF
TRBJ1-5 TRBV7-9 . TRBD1 CASSRGQGNQPQHF
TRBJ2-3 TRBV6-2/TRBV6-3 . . CASSFSGDTQYF
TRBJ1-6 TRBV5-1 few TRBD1 CASSPGQGATYNSPLHF
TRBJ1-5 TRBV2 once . CASSEGYSNQPQHF
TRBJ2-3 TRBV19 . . CASGAGGPDTQYF
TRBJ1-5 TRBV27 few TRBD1 CASSFTGARGNQPQHF
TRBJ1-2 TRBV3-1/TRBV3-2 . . CASSQAGGEPYGYTF
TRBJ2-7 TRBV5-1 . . CASSPRGGDYEQYF
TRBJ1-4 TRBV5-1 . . CASSSGWKGEKLFF
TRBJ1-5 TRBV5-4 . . CASSLWGDSNQPQHF
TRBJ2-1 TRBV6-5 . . CASSVDSYNEQFF
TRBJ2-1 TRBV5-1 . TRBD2 CASSLAGGLSYNEQFF
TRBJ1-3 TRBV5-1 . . CASSFEGSGNTIYF
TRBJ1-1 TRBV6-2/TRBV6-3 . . CASSLSTEAFF
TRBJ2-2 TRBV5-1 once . CASSLVGEGVSGELFF
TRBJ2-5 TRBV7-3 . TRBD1 CASSLTGAGETQYF
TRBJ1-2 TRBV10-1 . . CASTRGYTF
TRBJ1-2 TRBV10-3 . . CAISEGTGGGYTF
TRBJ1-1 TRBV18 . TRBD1 CASSRTGDTEAFF
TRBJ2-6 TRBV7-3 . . CASSLMGSGANVLTF
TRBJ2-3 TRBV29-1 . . CSVIQGSDTQYF
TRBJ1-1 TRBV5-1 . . CASSLGQAVTEAFF
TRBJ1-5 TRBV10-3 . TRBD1 CAISVTGGIGRSNQPQHF
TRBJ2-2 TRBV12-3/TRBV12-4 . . CASSLVMTGELFF
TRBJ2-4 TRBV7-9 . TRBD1 CASSLSWDRLKNIQYF
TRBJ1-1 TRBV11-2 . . CASSLPSGEDEAFF
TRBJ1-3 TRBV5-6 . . CASSSAGSNSGNTIYF
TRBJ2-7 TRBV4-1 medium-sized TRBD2 CASSPPGGAAYEQYF
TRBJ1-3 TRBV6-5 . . CASSQTGFGNTIYF
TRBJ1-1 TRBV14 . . CASSQARANTEAFF
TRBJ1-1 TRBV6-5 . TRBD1 CASKGAGGSEAFF
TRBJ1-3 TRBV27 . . CASSPEVPRTGNTIYF
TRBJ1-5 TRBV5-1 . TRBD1 CASSLAGGHQPQHF
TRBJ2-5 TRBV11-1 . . CASSLPGAPYQETQYF
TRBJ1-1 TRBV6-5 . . CASSPGRGSNTEAFF
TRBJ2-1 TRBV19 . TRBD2 CASSIVGGGPNNEQFF
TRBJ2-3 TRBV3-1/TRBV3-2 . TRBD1 CASSPLGQGNTDTQYF
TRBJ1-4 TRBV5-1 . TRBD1 CASSSGGQGGEKLFF